A selection of T cell receptor beta chains follows, all from one sample in a study of read filtering for tumor transcriptome and immune sequencing. TCRdb re-derived calls from the reads in MiXCR, one entry per CDR3 protein. The data show roughly 90,000 distinct CDR3 sequences, about 22% seen once. Material for sequencing was a population of CD138-negative cells sorted from bone marrow. These receptors all stem from a donor at least 40 years old with multiple myeloma. Both conserved end residues are part of each CDR3. A clone size is listed for some rows: how often the clone was seen (once, few, many), or a class if it is expanded.

J | V | size | CDR3
TRBJ2-1 | TRBV9 | many | CASSVVGTDNEQFF
TRBJ2-7 | TRBV2 | many | CASSEDRGPYEQYF
TRBJ1-4 | TRBV28 | NA | CASRDVATNEKLFF
TRBJ1-5 | TRBV20-1 | many | CSAGPGGTYSNQPQHF
TRBJ2-6 | TRBV3-1 | NA | CASSLRGSGPDVLTF
TRBJ1-5 | TRBV20-1 | NA | CSARARSGNQPQHF
TRBJ2-3 | TRBV5-1 | many | CASSQDRGRTDTQYF
TRBJ1-1 | TRBV29-1 | NA | CSVKATGRDIEAFF
TRBJ2-3 | TRBV7-3 | NA | CASSPGRTTDTQYF
TRBJ2-2 | TRBV6-5 | many | CASKTGNTGELFF
TRBJ2-4 | TRBV28 | few | CASSIRGGSQYF
TRBJ2-7 | TRBV30 | NA | CAWNSGTASYEQCF
TRBJ2-5 | TRBV28 | many | CASRIAGTGRQETQYF
TRBJ1-1 | TRBV20-1 | NA | CSASFGANTEAFF
TRBJ1-1 | TRBV20-1 | many | CSARTPRDMNTEAFF
TRBJ2-5 | TRBV19 | many | CASSATRGETQYF
TRBJ2-1 | TRBV20-1 | many | CSARDIRTGGRTSGFNEQFF
TRBJ2-1 | TRBV2 | many | CASRSYNEQFF
TRBJ1-1 | TRBV20-1 | many | CSARETGGVTEAFF
TRBJ2-7 | TRBV5-1 | many | CASGTGGPTYEQYF
TRBJ1-1 | TRBV28 | NA | CASSSLGAEAFF
TRBJ2-1 | TRBV7-8 | many | CASSLGSGLYNEQFF
TRBJ2-1 | TRBV28 | many | CASFKQVGNEQFF
TRBJ2-6 | TRBV28 | many | CASSFVQGSGANVLTF
TRBJ2-3 | TRBV20-1 | many | CSAVRGADTQYF
TRBJ1-2 | TRBV25-1 | NA | CASSALTGGGYTF
TRBJ2-7 | TRBV20-1 | NA | CSALRGSGGEQYF
TRBJ2-2 | TRBV12-3/TRBV12-4 | NA | CASSPRAGTGELFF
TRBJ2-7 | TRBV9 | NA | CASSVGLSGAYEQYF
TRBJ1-5 | TRBV28 | many | CASRTVPGPQHF
TRBJ1-2 | TRBV19 | NA | CASSAGTFNYGYTF
TRBJ2-1 | TRBV7-2 | many | CASSHPTGSNEQFF
TRBJ1-1 | TRBV28 | many | CASSLSAGDPEAFF
TRBJ2-7 | TRBV28 | NA | CASSILGTGGYEQYF
TRBJ1-4 | TRBV29-1 | NA | CSVGVTNEKLSF
TRBJ2-1 | TRBV13 | NA | CASSEEGAPSSYNEQFF
TRBJ2-3 | TRBV7-2 | few | CASSLGTLAGGISSTDTQYF
TRBJ2-5 | TRBV7-9 | many | CASSLPNGLALETQYF
TRBJ2-5 | TRBV19 | many | CASSINGDEETQYF
TRBJ1-2 | TRBV28 | NA | CASSLSPRLCGYTF
TRBJ2-1 | TRBV7-9 | NA | CASSLGRGPGTYNEQFF
TRBJ2-7 | TRBV29-1 | many | CSVEVPDSRSYEQYF
TRBJ2-7 | TRBV29-1 | many | CSSRGDLGGPPYEQYF
TRBJ1-4 | TRBV7-9 | many | CASSLNTATNEKLFF